Relative to its sample, the clone carrying this T cell receptor (beta chain) is medium-sized (0.01 to 0.1%). With 11 bases removed from V and 6 bases from J, the gap between germline ends came to 13 bases. The germline CDR1 and CDR2 sequences are LNHDA and SQIVND (reference sequence). The CDR3 length is 11 residues. Each library started from roughly 15 ng of total RNA using the QIAseq Immune Repertoire TCR panel. Via MiXCR, TCRdb re-called the reads, giving one row per CDR3 protein. The sample carries about 990 distinct CDR3 sequences, more than 7.5% recorded once. This sample was included in a study of circulating CD8 cells and anti-PD-1 response in melanoma. From live CD3+CD8+TCRalphabeta+ cells, four PD-1 and/or TIGIT subsets were sorted.

The source of this sequence is a human donor with melanoma. The V gene is TRBV19, the J gene TRBJ1-1; D is ambiguous. Sequencing used CD8+ T cells from PBMCs, obtained at baseline or after one month of anti-PD-1 therapy (not recorded which). This chain's CDR3 is CASEAASEAFF. The CDR3 DNA follows: TGTGCCTCAGAAGCAGCCTCTGAAGCTTTCTTT.